This T cell receptor beta chain is from a study of response to subunit inactivated influenza vaccine. Worth noting for this clonotype: The antigen is unknown.

TCRdb reprocessed the RT-PCR reads with MiXCR, giving one entry per CDR3 protein. The data contain 400,000 to 550,000 distinct CDR3 sequences, roughly 27% of them singletons. Regarding the study as a whole: Few additional T cells are recruited per seasonal influenza vaccination, authors suggested.

J gave up 9 bases and V 1 base, and 7 bases lay outside the gene matches. The CDR3 consists of 15 residues. Germline V gene lookup returns CDR1 SGHVS and CDR2 FQNEAQ. This clonotype was obtained from a man aged 50 to 60 who received an inactivated influenza vaccine. The specimen comprised CD4+ T cells sorted from PBMCs, sampled 4 to 6 days after vaccination. This sequence joins TRBV7-8 and TRBJ2-1, with 9 bases aligning to TRBD2. The CDR3 spells CASSLEGGGAGEQFF. CDR3 coding DNA: TGTGCCAGCAGCTTAGAAGGCGGGGGGGCTGGTGAGCAGTTCTTC.